This TCR beta chain was sequenced in a study of neurological immune-mediated disorders (dated by TCRdb to about 2019). In terms of the full investigation: Among the approximately 34 multiple sclerosis patients, approximately 31 had relapsing-remitting MS and 3 had secondary progressive MS. Using UMI-based sequencing, the study compared peripheral blood TCR-beta repertoires from patients with HTLV-I-associated myelopathy (HAM/TSP), patients with multiple sclerosis, and healthy controls. The 95 to 120 TCR-beta libraries included longitudinal samples, technical triplicates and paired sorted CD4+ and CD8+ T-cell subsets alongside PBMC samples. The cohort was made up of 65 to 75 subjects, consisting of 15 or so HAM/TSP patients, around 35 multiple sclerosis patients and around 20 healthy controls. General findings and caveats noted by the study authors: Phylogenetic analysis grouped repertoires from 18 of 34 MS patients into a cluster of related CDR3 sequences, suggesting a possible repertoire-level signature. TCR clonal expansion was highest in HAM/TSP patients and lowest in MS patients, with MS patients falling below even healthy controls. The MS cluster was not associated with any clinical or MRI features, and the authors stated that larger cohorts are needed. No identical CDR3 amino acid sequences were found to be shared among expanded clones across subjects, suggesting that TCR-beta repertoires were private in all groups.

V and J are truncated by 7 bases and 10 bases respectively, leaving an intervening sequence of 20 bases. There are 14 amino acids in the CDR3, from cysteine to phenylalanine inclusive. Only the CDR3 region is kept as DNA, spanning 42 bases read in frame from base 1. The germline V gene specifies MNHEY as CDR1 and SVGAGI as CDR2. This clonotype appeared many times. Its antigen has not been determined. Per-base quality was not reported, and no clone a single base away is much larger than it. cDNA synthesis used template-switch 5'RACE with a primer carrying a 10-nucleotide random unique molecular identifier tagging each TCR transcript. Every sequencing run yielded over 160 million TCR-beta sequences covering 15-18 subjects. The RNeasy kit was used for extraction of total RNA. Using the KAPA Real-time Library Amplification kit, TCR-beta VDJ regions were amplified with primers for the TCR constant region and the 5'RACE anchor. A first PCR added sample indexes and Illumina adaptors, after which a second PCR increased the library yield. After Ampure bead purification, the roughly 650 bp TCR product was size-selected on a 2% E-gel SizeSelection system. Library quality was checked on a Bioanalyzer, concentration was measured with Qubit, and libraries were quantified with the Kapa Library Quantification kit before pooling. Libraries were sequenced paired-end 2 x 150 bp on an Illumina HiSeq 2500. To increase sequence diversity, about 25-31% phiX was spiked into each library pool. The authors processed their data as follows. Quality-filtered reads were processed with the UMI-based MiGEC pipeline, and over 75% of raw TCR sequences were removed by the MiGEC pipeline during error correction. VDJ genes were aligned to IMGT germline references, and clonotypes were defined by unique CDR3 amino acid sequence plus V-J genes. Clonal expansion, Shannon diversity and CDR3 relatedness were evaluated with VDJtools (CalcPairwiseDistances, ClusterSamples), while phylogenetic trees were built in CLCbio workbench. Expanded clones were defined as having at least 8 unique UMIs, based on coefficient-of-variation modelling across technical triplicates. TCRdb reprocessed the public reads (quality trimming at Q25 with fastp, clone calling with MiXCR) and kept in-frame beta chains. For every CDR3 protein sequence, its rows merge into one entry that carries the most common genes and DNA. For this entry, the V and J calls and clone size follow TCRdb and not the study's own pipeline. The sample yields tens of thousands of distinct CDR3 sequences; around 2.5% were counted once. The ten biggest clones cover 2% to 2.5% of the sample.

For unsorted PBMC libraries, 2 million PBMCs were used after storage in RNAlater at -80 degrees C until RNA extraction. Multiple sclerosis patients were enrolled in a US clinical protocol under which disease progression was evaluated by magnetic resonance imaging. Peripheral blood was subjected to Ficoll-Hypaque density gradient centrifugation to isolate PBMCs, which were then cryopreserved in liquid nitrogen. This chain is built from TRBV6-5 and TRBJ2-1; possibly the D gene is TRBD1, per 5 matching bases. The sequencing input was PBMCs. The TCR sequence derives from a woman in her forties or fifties with multiple sclerosis. The sequenced DNA: TGTGCCAGCAACCCACGGCCAGGGTCAAGGGAGCAGTTCTTC. This encodes CASNPRPGSREQFF.